Sequencing of this T cell receptor (beta chain) was carried out in a study of post-analysis software for immune sequencing data. The study, taken as a whole, reports: In patients, a few TRBV segments were more frequent than in controls, with TRBV5-6, TRBV5-1 and TRBV20-1 among them.

A remark on this clonotype: Antigen specificity is unknown.

CDR3 length: 14 residues. Trimming shortened V by 1 base and J by 2 bases, and 8 bases separated the two germline ends. CDR1 is MGHDK, CDR2 SYGVNS, per germline. TCR beta cDNA libraries included unique molecular identifiers. MiXCR, applied by TCRdb to the PCR reads, yields one record per CDR3 protein. Counted here are roughly 570,000 distinct CDR3 sequences, roughly 34% occurring once; the ten biggest clones make up 4.5% to 7.5%. The chain combines TRBV25-1 with TRBJ1-1, with D possibly TRBD1 on 5 matching bases. The clonotype comes from a girl between 2 and 17 years old with multiple sclerosis. Input material: blood. The CDR3 DNA sequence: TGTGCCAGCAGTGAATTCAGGGCAAACACTGAAGCTTTCTTT. Encoded protein: CASSEFRANTEAFF.